This is a list of T cell receptor beta chains from one sample in a study of T cells in Graves' hyperthyroidism and ophthalmopathy. MiXCR was run by TCRdb on the multiplex PCR reads, yielding one entry per CDR3 protein. The sample lists 700,000 or so distinct CDR3 sequences, less than 20% occurring once. The sequencing sample was made of blood. Every receptor here comes from a man aged 18 to 35 with Graves' hyperthyroidism. Each CDR3 is given with its conserved first and last residue. A D gene is named only where the DNA matches it firmly. The listing skips clone size in some rows; elsewhere it reads once, few, many or a size class.

d_gene	abundance	j_gene	v_gene	CDR3nt	CDR3aa
NA	many	TRBJ1-4	TRBV10-2	TGCGCCAGCTTGGACCGTAATGAAAAACTGTTTTTT	CASLDRNEKLFF
NA	few	TRBJ2-1	TRBV12-5	TGTGCTAGTGGCTTGACCGGGACCCAATACCTTGAGCAGTTCTTC	CASGLTGTQYLEQFF
NA	many	TRBJ2-3	TRBV2	TGTGCCAGCAGCACCTCGGGGTTAAACACAGATACGCAGTATTTT	CASSTSGLNTDTQYF
NA	many	TRBJ2-7	TRBV27	TGTGCCAGCAGTTTAGGTCCCGGACGGCCATACGAGCAGTACTTC	CASSLGPGRPYEQYF
NA	many	TRBJ2-1	TRBV28	TGTGCCAGCAGTTTATCTCCGGGAGATGAGCAGTTCTTC	CASSLSPGDEQFF
NA	NA	TRBJ1-2	TRBV29-1	TGCAGCGTTGAGAGGCCGAACTATGGCTACACCTTC	CSVERPNYGYTF
NA	few	TRBJ2-7	TRBV4-1	TGCGCCAGCAGCCAAGTCGGGGCTTCTGAGCAGTACTTC	CASSQVGASEQYF
TRBD2	many	TRBJ2-3	TRBV11-2	TGTGCCAGCAGTCTCGCACTAGCGGGGGATAGGGATACGCAGTATTTT	CASSLALAGDRDTQYF
NA	NA	TRBJ2-6	TRBV3-1	TGTGCCAGCAGCGCTCGGCTCCTAGAAGGAGGGGTGACTGGGGCCAACGTCCTGACTTTC	CASSARLLEGGVTGANVLTF
NA	many	TRBJ2-7	TRBV2	TGTGCCATCCTAGAAACGGGTGTCGAGCAGTACTTC	CAILETGVEQYF